This T cell receptor (beta chain) was captured in a study of long-term antiretroviral therapy in people with HIV. Every one of the donors gave at least one pre-ART PBMC sample and at least two post-ART PBMC samples. Among participants with HIV, every one received treatment in the United States. Germline-derived CDR1 and CDR2 are SGHTA and FQGNSA. The CDR3 has 14 residues. V lost 5 bases and J lost 0, with 8 bases in between. Sequencing relied on immunoSEQ assay v3.0, run at survey level. Roughly 40,000-50,000 T-cell genomes per sample were the sequencing target. Method: immunoSEQ multiplex PCR; TCRdb's copy keeps in-frame clones and lacks some. Of 35,000 or so clones listed, 94% are singletons.

The TCR comes from a woman aged 45-60 years with HIV. The chain joins TRBV7-2 to TRBJ1-5, with D possibly TRBD1 on 5 matching bases. The material was unsorted PBMCs, obtained 4.1 years after starting antiretroviral therapy. CDR3 nucleotides: TGTGCCAGCAGCGCGACAGCTAGCAATCAGCCCCAGCATTTT. Translation gives CASSATASNQPQHF.